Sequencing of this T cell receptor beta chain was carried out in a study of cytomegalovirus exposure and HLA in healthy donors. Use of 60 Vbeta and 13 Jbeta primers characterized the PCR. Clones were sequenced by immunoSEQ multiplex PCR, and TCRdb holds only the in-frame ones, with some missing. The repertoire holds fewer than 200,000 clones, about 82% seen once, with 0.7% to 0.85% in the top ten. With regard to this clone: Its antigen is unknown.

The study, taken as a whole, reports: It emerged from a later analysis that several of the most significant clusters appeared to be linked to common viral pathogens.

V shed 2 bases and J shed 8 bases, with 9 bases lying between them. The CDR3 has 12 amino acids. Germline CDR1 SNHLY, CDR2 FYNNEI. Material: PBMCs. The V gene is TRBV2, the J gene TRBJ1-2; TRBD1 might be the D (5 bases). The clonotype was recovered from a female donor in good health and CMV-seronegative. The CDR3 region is CASSEYRLGYTF. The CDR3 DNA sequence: TGTGCCAGCAGTGAATACAGGTTAGGCTACACCTTC. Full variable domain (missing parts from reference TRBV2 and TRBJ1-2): EPEVTQTPSHQVTQMGQEVILRCVPISNHLYFYWYRQILGQKVEFLVSFYNNEISEKSEIFDDQFSVERPDGSNFTLKIRSTKLEDSAMYFCASSEYRLGYTFGSGTRLTVV.